This T cell receptor beta chain stems from a study of blood T cells in healthy people across ages. In the study overall: For every two T cells, template switching captured about one barcoded beta molecule. General observations from the study: Fewer expanded clones and more diversity marked long-lived versus aged donors.

Through a sample-barcoded 5' primer and a J-beta primer mix, a second PCR was run for about 6 to 12 cycles. Every sample produced at least 2.5 million CDR3-containing paired-end reads. TCRdb analysed the 5' RACE reads with MiXCR anew, one entry per CDR3 protein. The table shows about 1,400,000 distinct CDR3 sequences, with approximately 63% occurring only once. This clonotype was recorded a few times. Its cognate antigen is unknown. Germline values: CDR1 LGHNA, CDR2 YSLEER. Trimming pared 3 bases from V and 4 bases from J, leaving 13 bases between. CDR3 size: 16 residues. This chain joins TRBV4-3 and TRBJ2-6; a possible D gene is TRBD2 (5 bases). The receptor's source is a man between 18 and 35 years old in good health. The source material was blood. The CDR3 is CASSQWEQRGANVLTF. The DNA of the CDR3 is TGCGCCAGCAGCCAGTGGGAGCAGAGGGGGGCCAACGTCCTGACTTTC.